This T cell receptor beta chain originates from a study of cytomegalovirus exposure and HLA in healthy donors. Of note for this clone: Its specificity is not known.

Trimming cost V 5 bases and J 4 bases; bases outside gene matches: 4. CDR3 length: 13 amino acids. Looked up from germline, CDR1 is MDHEN and CDR2 is SYDVKM. Whole-study findings and limits: Likely technical artifact: a cluster of highly shared sequence variants. Later examination showed HLA-associated TCR beta chains had greater clonal expansion than equally common others.

The primer mix had 60 Vbeta and 13 Jbeta primers. In the original analysis: In a later analysis, of 84 million or so unique beta chains, roughly 9.9 million appeared in at least two donors. The repertoire was sequenced with immunoSEQ multiplex PCR; TCRdb's copy has only in-frame clones and lacks some. The D gene and trimming were derived from the DNA, and the V and J assignments and clone size from that table. The repertoire holds around 72,000 clones, 50% to 80% seen once, with 20% to 25% in the top ten. The TCR comes from a man aged 35 to 55 in good health and CMV-seropositive. Sequencing used PBMCs. The chain joins TRBV28 to TRBJ1-2; TRBD1 matches at 7 bases. The CDR3 spells CASSVGQFYGYTF. In DNA form, the CDR3 reads TGTGCCAGCAGTGTGGGACAGTTCTATGGCTACACCTTC.